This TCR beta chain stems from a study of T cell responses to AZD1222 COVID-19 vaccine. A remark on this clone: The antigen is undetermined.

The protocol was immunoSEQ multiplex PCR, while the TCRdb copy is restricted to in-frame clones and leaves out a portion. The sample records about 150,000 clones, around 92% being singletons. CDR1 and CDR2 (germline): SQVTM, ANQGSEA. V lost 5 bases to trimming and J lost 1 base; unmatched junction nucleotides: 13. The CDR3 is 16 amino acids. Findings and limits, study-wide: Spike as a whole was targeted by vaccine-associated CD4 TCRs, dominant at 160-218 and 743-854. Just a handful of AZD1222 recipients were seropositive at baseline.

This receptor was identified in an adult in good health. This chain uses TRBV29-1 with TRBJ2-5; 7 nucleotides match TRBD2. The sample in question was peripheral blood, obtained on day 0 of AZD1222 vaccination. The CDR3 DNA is TGCAGCGTTAGCCCCAGGCCCGGGGGGAGCCAAGAGACCCAGTACTTC. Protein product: CSVSPRPGGSQETQYF.